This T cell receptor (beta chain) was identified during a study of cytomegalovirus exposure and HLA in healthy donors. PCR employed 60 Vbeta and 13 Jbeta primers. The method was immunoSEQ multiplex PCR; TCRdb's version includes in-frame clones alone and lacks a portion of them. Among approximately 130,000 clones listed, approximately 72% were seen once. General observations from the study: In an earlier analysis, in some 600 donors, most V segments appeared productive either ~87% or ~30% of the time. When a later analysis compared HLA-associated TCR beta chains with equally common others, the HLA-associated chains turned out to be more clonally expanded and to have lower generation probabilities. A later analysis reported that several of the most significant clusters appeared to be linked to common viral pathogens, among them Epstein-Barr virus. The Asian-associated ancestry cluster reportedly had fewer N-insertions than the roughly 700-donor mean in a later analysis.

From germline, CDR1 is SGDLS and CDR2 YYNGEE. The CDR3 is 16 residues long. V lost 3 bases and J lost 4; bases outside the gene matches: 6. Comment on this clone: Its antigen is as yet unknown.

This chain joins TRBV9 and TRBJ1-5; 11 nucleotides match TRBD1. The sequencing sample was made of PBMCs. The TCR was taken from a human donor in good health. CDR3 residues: CASSGGTGGSNQPQHF. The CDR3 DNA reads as TGTGCCAGCAGCGGGGGGACAGGGGGTAGTAATCAGCCCCAGCATTTT.